This T cell receptor beta chain comes out of a study of shared clonotypes between healthy human individuals. Turning to the study itself: A couple of female and three male donors aged 18 to 49 were enrolled.

CD45RO-negative CD8 cells positively selected for CCR7 made up the naive population, which excluded terminally differentiated effector memory CD45RA+ cells. With respect to this clone: Antigen specificity is unknown.

Overall study findings and caveats: In the sorted subsets, rarefaction showed sequencing was incomplete despite large depth. It was observed that about 5% of naive CD4 clonotypes were shared across a few donors.

This CDR3 has 12 amino acids. With V trimmed by 3 bases and J by 13 bases, 5 bases remained unmatched. Germline values: CDR1 SGHAT, CDR2 FQNNGV. Clones were sequenced by immunoSEQ multiplex PCR, and TCRdb holds only the in-frame ones, with some missing. The sample lists almost 700,000 clones, about 92% seen once, with approximately 25% in the top ten. The chain couples TRBV11-2 to TRBJ2-7, with TRBD2 identical over 11 bases. The receptor was derived from a man aged 25 to 45 in good health. The sample comprised naive CD8+ T cells sorted from blood. The CDR3 sequence: CASSLGGTSGYF. The DNA for the CDR3 is TGTGCCAGCAGCTTGGGGGGGACTAGCGGCTACTTC.